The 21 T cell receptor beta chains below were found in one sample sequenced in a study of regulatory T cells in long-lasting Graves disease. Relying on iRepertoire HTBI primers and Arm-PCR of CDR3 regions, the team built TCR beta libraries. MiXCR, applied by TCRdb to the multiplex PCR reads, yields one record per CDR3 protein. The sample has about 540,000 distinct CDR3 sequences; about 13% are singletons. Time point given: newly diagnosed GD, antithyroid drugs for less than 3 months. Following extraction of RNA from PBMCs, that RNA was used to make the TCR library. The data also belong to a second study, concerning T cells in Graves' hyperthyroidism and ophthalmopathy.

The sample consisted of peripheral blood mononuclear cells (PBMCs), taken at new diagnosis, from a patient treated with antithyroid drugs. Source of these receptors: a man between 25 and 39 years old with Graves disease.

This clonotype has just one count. DNA of the CDR3: TGTGCCAGCAGCTCAGGGACTTCCTACTACGAGCAGTACTTC. This codes for CASSSGTSYYEQYF. J is TRBJ2-7 and V is TRBV5-4; TRBD2 might be the D (6 bases). The germline CDR1 and CDR2 sequences are SGHNT and YYREEE (reference sequence). V lost 3 bases and J lost 3, with 13 bases in between. The CDR3 is 14 residues long.

CDR3 residues: CASSLLRGHYEQYF. The CDR3 DNA sequence: TGTGCCAGCAGTTTGCTTCGGGGCCACTACGAGCAGTACTTC. The rearrangement uses TRBV27 and TRBJ2-7, with D perhaps being TRBD1 or TRBD2 (5 bases each). V was cut by 3 bases and J by 3 bases, with 12 bases left in between. The CDR3 loop spans 14 amino acids. Germline V gene sequence: CDR1 MNHEY, CDR2 SMNVEV (reference sequence).

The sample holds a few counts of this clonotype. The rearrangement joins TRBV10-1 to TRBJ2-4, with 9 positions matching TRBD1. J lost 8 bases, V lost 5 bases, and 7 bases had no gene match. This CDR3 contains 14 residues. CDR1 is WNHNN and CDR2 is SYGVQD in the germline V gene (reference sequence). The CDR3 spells CASSNVGQGDIQYF. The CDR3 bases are TGCGCCAGCAGTAACGTGGGACAGGGAGACATTCAGTACTTC.

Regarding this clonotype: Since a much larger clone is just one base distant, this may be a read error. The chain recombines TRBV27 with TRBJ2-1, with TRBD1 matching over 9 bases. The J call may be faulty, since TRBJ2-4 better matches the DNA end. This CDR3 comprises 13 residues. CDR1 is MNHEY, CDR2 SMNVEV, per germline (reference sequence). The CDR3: CARAGDRENIQYF. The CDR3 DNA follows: TGTGCCAGAGCCGGGGACAGGGAGAACATTCAGTACTTC.

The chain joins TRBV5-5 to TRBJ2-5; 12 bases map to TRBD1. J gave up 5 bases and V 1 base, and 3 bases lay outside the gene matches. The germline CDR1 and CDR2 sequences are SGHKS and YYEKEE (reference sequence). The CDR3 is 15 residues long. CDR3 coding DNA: TGTGCCAGCAGCTTGTGGGGACAGGGGGCGGAGACCCAGTACTTC. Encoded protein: CASSLWGQGAETQYF.

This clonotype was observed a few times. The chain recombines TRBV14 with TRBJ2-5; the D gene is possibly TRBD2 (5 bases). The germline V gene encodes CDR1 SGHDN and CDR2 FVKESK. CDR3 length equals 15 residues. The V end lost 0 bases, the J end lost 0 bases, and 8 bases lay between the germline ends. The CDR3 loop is CASSQDPGDQETQYF. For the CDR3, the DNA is TGTGCCAGCAGCCAAGATCCCGGGGACCAAGAGACCCAGTACTTC.

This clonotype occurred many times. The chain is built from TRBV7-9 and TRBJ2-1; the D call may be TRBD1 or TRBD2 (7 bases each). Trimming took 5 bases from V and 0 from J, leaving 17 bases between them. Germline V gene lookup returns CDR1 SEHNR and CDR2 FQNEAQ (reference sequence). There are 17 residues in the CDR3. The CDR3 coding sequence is TGTGCCAGCAGCCCACAGGGGCGGGAGAGCTCCTACAATGAGCAGTTCTTC. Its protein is CASSPQGRESSYNEQFF.

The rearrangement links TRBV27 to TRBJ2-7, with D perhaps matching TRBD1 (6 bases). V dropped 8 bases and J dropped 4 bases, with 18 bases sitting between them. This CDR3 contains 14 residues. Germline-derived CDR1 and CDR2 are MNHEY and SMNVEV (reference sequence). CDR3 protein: CASLKWGPEYEQYF. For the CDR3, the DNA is TGTGCCAGCCTAAAGTGGGGGCCGGAATACGAGCAGTACTTC.

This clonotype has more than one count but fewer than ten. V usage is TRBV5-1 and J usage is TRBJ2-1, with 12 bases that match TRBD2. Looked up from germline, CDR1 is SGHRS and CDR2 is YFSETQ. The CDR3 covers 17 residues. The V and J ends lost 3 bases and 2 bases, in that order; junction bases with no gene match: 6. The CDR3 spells CASSSPRLAGAYNEQFF. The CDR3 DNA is TGCGCCAGCAGCTCTCCTCGACTAGCGGGAGCCTACAATGAGCAGTTCTTC.

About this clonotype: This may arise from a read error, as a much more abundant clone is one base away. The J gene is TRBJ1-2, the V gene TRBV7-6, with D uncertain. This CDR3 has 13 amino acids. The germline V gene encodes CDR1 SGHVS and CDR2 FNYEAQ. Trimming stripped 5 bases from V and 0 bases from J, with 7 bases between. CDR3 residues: CASSEDTNYGYTF. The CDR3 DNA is TGTGCCAGCAGCGAGGATACTAACTATGGCTACACCTTC.

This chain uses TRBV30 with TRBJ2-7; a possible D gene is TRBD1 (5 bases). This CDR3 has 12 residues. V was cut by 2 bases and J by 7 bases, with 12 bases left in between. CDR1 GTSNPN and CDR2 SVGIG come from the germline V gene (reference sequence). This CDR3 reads CAWSQYSGEQYF. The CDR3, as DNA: TGTGCCTGGAGTCAGTACTCAGGGGAGCAGTACTTC.

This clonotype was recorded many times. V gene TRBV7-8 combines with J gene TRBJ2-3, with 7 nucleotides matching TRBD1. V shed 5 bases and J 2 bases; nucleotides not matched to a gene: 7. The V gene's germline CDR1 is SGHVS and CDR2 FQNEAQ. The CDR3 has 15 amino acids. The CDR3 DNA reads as TGTGCCAGCAGCGGCCGGGACAGATTCACAGATACGCAGTATTTT. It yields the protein CASSGRDRFTDTQYF.

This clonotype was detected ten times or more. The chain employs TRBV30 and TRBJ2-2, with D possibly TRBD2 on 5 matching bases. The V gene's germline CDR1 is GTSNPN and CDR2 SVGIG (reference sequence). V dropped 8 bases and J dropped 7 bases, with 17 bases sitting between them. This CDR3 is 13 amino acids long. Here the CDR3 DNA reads TGTGCCATGGACCGGGAAAAGGGCGGGGAGCTGTTTTTT. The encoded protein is CAMDREKGGELFF.

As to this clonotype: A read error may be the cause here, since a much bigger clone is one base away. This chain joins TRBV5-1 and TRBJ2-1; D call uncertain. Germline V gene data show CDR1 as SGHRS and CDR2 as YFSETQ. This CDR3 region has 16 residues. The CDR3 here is CAGSPTPRSSYNEQFF. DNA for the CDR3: TGCGCCGGCAGCCCCACCCCTAGGAGCTCCTACAATGAGCAGTTCTTC.

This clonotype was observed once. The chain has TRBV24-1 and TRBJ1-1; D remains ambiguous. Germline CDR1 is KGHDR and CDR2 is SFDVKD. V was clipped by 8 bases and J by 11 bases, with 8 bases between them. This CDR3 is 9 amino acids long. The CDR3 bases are TGTGCCACCACCAAGCAGGCTTTCTTT. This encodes CATTKQAFF.

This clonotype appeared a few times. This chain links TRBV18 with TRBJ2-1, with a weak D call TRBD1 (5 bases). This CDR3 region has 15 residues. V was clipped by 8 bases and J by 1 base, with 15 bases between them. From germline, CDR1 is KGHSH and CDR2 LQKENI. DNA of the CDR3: TGTGCCAGCCGAATCCCAGGGATTTCCTACAATGAGCAGTTCTTC. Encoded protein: CASRIPGISYNEQFF.

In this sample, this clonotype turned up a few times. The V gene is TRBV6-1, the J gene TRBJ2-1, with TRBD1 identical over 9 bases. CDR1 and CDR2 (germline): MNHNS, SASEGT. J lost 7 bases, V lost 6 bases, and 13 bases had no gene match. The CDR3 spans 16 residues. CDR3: CASSPGVGQGRNEQFF. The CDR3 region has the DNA TGTGCCAGCAGCCCCGGTGTGGGACAGGGCCGGAATGAGCAGTTCTTC.

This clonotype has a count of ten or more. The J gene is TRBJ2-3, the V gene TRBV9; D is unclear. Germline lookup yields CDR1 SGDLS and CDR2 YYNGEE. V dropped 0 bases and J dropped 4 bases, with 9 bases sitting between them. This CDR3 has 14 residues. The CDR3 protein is CASSVGRVSDTQYF. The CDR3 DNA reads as TGTGCCAGCAGCGTAGGGCGAGTTTCAGATACGCAGTATTTT.

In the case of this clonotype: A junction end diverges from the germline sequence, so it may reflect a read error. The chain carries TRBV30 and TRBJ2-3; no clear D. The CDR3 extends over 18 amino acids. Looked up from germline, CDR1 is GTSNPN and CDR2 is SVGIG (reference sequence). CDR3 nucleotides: TGTGCCTGGAGTGCCTCACGGCACTACCCTCTGAGCACAGATACGCGGTATTTT. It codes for CAWSASRHYPLSTDTRYF.

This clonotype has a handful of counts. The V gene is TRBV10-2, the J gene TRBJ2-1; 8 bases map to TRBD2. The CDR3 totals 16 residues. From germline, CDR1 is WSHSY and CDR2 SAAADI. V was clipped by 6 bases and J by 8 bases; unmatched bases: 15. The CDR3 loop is CASSVTRRREGDEQFF. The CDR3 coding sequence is TGCGCCAGCAGCGTGACCCGGCGACGGGAGGGCGATGAGCAGTTCTTC.

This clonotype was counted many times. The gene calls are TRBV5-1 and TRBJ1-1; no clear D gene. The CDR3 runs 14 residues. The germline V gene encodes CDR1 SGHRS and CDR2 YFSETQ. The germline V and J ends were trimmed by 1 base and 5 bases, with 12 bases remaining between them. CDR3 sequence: CASSLSVGPTEAFF. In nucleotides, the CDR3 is TGCGCCAGCAGCTTGTCCGTAGGACCAACTGAAGCTTTCTTT.